Shown below are 21 T cell receptor beta chains from a single sample sequenced in a study of T cell responses to AZD1222 COVID-19 vaccine. Clones were read by immunoSEQ multiplex PCR, and TCRdb kept only the in-frame ones, dropping some. The sample contains about 140,000 clones, approximately 90% of which appear only once. The sample was peripheral blood, taken 28 days after the second AZD1222 dose. Source of these receptors: an adult who received the AZD1222 COVID-19 vaccine.

The V gene is TRBV14, the J gene TRBJ2-7, with 9 bases aligning to TRBD2. The V segment lost 4 bases and the J segment 6 bases; nucleotides outside the gene matches: 10. This CDR3 spans 15 amino acids. Germline CDR1 and CDR2: SGHDN and FVKESK. The CDR3 region has the DNA TGTGCCAGCAGCCTCCGGATAGCGGGAGTAGGCGAGCAGTACTTC. This translates into CASSLRIAGVGEQYF.

This chain joins TRBV7-3 and TRBJ2-6; D remains unclear. This CDR3 is built from 18 residues. Trimming left V 4 bases short and J 1 base short, with 17 bases between. CDR1 SGHTA and CDR2 FQGTGA come from the germline V gene. The CDR3: CASSSPARVASGANVLTF. In DNA form, the CDR3 reads TGTGCCAGCAGCTCCCCCGCTAGGGTGGCGTCTGGGGCCAACGTCCTGACTTTC. Supplemented by reference TRBV7-3 and TRBJ2-6, the full variable domain reads GAGVSQTPSNKVTEKGKYVELRCDPISGHTALYWYRQSLGQGPEFLIYFQGTGAADDSGLPNDRFFAVRPEGSVSTLKIQRTERGDSAVYLCASSSPARVASGANVLTFGAGSRLTVL.

The chain couples TRBV4-1 to TRBJ2-1; TRBD1 is a possible D gene (5 bases). Germline values: CDR1 MGHRA, CDR2 YSYEKL. The CDR3 length is 13 residues. Trimming cost V 1 base and J 10 bases, with 11 bases left between them. CDR3 in amino acids: CASSQVLGEEQFF. CDR3 in DNA: TGCGCCAGCAGCCAAGTATTAGGGGAAGAGCAGTTCTTC.

The V gene is TRBV21-1, the J gene TRBJ2-4; TRBD1 reflects the table's D call only, with no check against the DNA. TRBV21-1 is a recognized pseudogene. This CDR3 contains 19 residues. The CDR3, as DNA: TGTGCCAGCAGCCAAGGGGACAGATCCAAACCTATAGCCAAAAACATTCAGTACTTC. It yields the protein CASSQGDRSKPIAKNIQYF.

The rearrangement uses TRBV5-1 and TRBJ1-2; the match to TRBD1 covers 7 bases. The trim removed 3 bases at V and 4 bases at J, leaving 9 bases unmatched. Germline CDR1 is SGHRS and CDR2 is YFSETQ. The CDR3 is made up of 15 amino acids. DNA for the CDR3: TGCGCCAGCAGCTCAAAGACAGGGCGCGGCTATGGCTACACCTTC. Its protein product is CASSSKTGRGYGYTF.

The chain is built from TRBV2 and TRBJ2-7; maybe TRBD2 (5 bases). The V end lost 3 bases, the J end lost 4 bases, and 16 bases lay between the germline ends. Germline assignment: CDR1 SNHLY and CDR2 FYNNEI. The CDR3 has 15 amino acids. The CDR3 DNA reads as TGTGCCAGCAGTGAGGGTCTAGCTAGACCGTACGAGCAGTACTTC. Its translation: CASSEGLARPYEQYF.

The gene calls are TRBV6-5 and TRBJ2-7; D uncertain. V lost 0 bases, J lost 2 bases, and 8 bases lay in between. CDR1 and CDR2 from the germline V gene are MNHEY and SVGAGI. This CDR3 is 14 amino acids long. The CDR3 region is CASSYSTDPYEQYF. The CDR3 nucleotides are TGTGCCAGCAGTTACTCGACGGACCCCTACGAGCAGTACTTC.

The gene calls are TRBV6-2 or TRBV6-3 and TRBJ2-7; D is ambiguous. Germline V gene data show CDR1 as MNHEY and CDR2 as SVGEGT. V was cut by 2 bases and J by 6 bases, with 11 bases left in between. The CDR3 is 13 residues long. This CDR3 is CASSYPNSPEQYF. CDR3 bases: TGTGCCAGCAGTTACCCCAACTCGCCCGAGCAGTACTTC.

The table lists this clone with a few counts. The gene calls are TRBV20-1 and TRBJ1-4, with D perhaps TRBD1 (5 bases). The CDR3 runs to 11 residues. CDR1 and CDR2 (germline): DFQATT, SNEGSKA (reference sequence). Trimming took off 5 bases at V and 14 bases at J, with 15 bases between the two ends. CDR3 coding DNA: TGCAGTGCTCCAACCAGGGAGGTGCTGTTTTTT. Residues: CSAPTREVLFF.

This clone was detected once. The chain joins TRBV9 to TRBJ1-2, with a possible D match to TRBD1 (5 bases). The CDR3 spans 13 residues. Germline CDR1 reads SGDLS; CDR2 reads YYNGEE. Deletions cut 1 base from V and 6 bases from J, with 10 bases between. The chain's CDR3 is CASSVSGAHGYTF. The CDR3 region has the DNA TGTGCCAGCAGCGTAAGTGGGGCGCATGGCTACACCTTC.

The rearrangement joins TRBV19 to TRBJ1-1; 7 bases line up with TRBD1. Germline CDR1 and CDR2: LNHDA and SQIVND (reference sequence). The CDR3 contains 16 residues. The junction had 10 bases not matched to a gene; V was cut back by 3 bases and J by 3 bases. The CDR3 is CASSILTGRGDTEAFF. The DNA of the CDR3 is TGTGCCAGTAGTATTCTGACAGGGCGCGGCGACACTGAAGCTTTCTTT.

The chain has TRBV10-2 and TRBJ1-1, with D possibly TRBD1 on 5 matching bases. CDR3 size: 13 residues. Germline-derived CDR1 and CDR2 are WSHSY and SAAADI. V dropped 6 bases and J dropped 1 base, with 9 bases sitting between them. Here the CDR3 DNA reads TGCGCCAGCAGGGACAAGGCGAACACTGAAGCTTTCTTT. Its translation is CASRDKANTEAFF.

The V gene is TRBV10-3, the J gene TRBJ1-2; 8 nucleotides agree with TRBD1. CDR3 length: 16 residues. Looked up from germline, CDR1 is ENHRY and CDR2 is SYGVKD. Losses at the gene ends were 3 bases for V and 5 bases for J; bases not matched to a gene: 11. CDR3: CAISDDNRGDRYGYTF. DNA for the CDR3: TGTGCCATCAGTGACGATAACAGGGGGGATCGGTATGGCTACACCTTC.

This sequence joins TRBV20-1 and TRBJ2-1; D is undetermined. V gave up 4 bases and J gave up 7 bases, with 20 bases separating them. CDR1 is DFQATT and CDR2 is SNEGSKA in the germline V gene (reference sequence). This CDR3 is built from 15 residues. CDR3 bases: TGCAGTGCTACTGATTTCCTCACCAGAAGGAATGAGCAGTTCTTC. Encoded protein: CSATDFLTRRNEQFF.

This chain uses TRBV10-3 with TRBJ2-5; TRBD1 matches at 7 bases. Per the germline V gene, CDR1 is ENHRY and CDR2 is SYGVKD. Trimming cost V 0 bases and J 2 bases; bases outside gene matches: 9. This CDR3 has 17 amino acids. The CDR3 DNA is TGTGCCATCAGTGAGTCACCAGGGGGTCGTGGGCAAGAGACCCAGTACTTC. This sequence encodes CAISESPGGRGQETQYF.

This chain connects TRBV5-4 to TRBJ1-1; no reliable D call. Germline V gives CDR1 SGHNT, CDR2 YYREEE (reference sequence). The CDR3 length is 15 residues. Trimming removed 3 bases at V and 0 bases at J, with 12 bases between. This chain's CDR3 is CASSYDGEVNTEAFF. In DNA form, the CDR3 reads TGTGCCAGCAGCTACGATGGGGAGGTGAACACTGAAGCTTTCTTT.

This chain links TRBV20-1 with TRBJ1-1; D is possibly TRBD1 (5 bases). Trimming removed 3 bases from V and 5 bases from J, with 16 bases in between. Germline loops: CDR1 DFQATT, CDR2 SNEGSKA (reference sequence). The CDR3 totals 14 residues. CDR3 loop: CSASSRRAGTEAFF. The CDR3 DNA reads TGCAGTGCTAGTTCCCGCAGGGCCGGTACTGAAGCTTTCTTT.

This chain joins TRBV5-4 and TRBJ1-6; D not resolved. Trimming left V 4 bases short and J 5 bases short, with 10 bases between. The CDR3 runs to 14 residues. Germline-derived CDR1 and CDR2 are SGHNT and YYREEE (reference sequence). This chain's CDR3 is CASSPERNNSPLHF. The DNA for the CDR3 is TGTGCCAGCAGCCCTGAGAGGAATAATTCACCCCTCCACTTT.

This chain links TRBV7-2 with TRBJ2-7; the match to TRBD1 covers 9 bases. Unmatched junction bases numbered 14, after V lost 1 base and J lost 13 bases. The CDR3 contains 15 residues. CDR1 is SGHTA and CDR2 is FQGNSA in the germline V gene. The CDR3 is CASSLVSDRGPSLYF. CDR3 coding DNA: TGTGCCAGCAGCTTAGTGTCGGACAGGGGCCCTAGTCTATACTTC.

The chain joins TRBV9 to TRBJ2-7; TRBD2 matches 10 bases. With V trimmed by 4 bases and J by 3 bases, 4 bases remained unmatched. Germline CDR1 and CDR2: SGDLS and YYNGEE. The CDR3 contains 14 residues. The CDR3 nucleotides read TGTGCCAGCAGCCCCAGGACTAGCGGCTACGAGCAGTACTTC. It is translated as CASSPRTSGYEQYF.

This CDR3 is CATGRLGDNEQFF. CDR3 DNA sequence: TGTGCCACGGGCAGGTTGGGGGACAATGAGCAGTTCTTC. This sequence joins TRBV6-5 and TRBJ2-1; D is perhaps TRBD1 or TRBD2 (5 bases each). Germline V gives CDR1 MNHEY, CDR2 SVGAGI. Deletions cut 10 bases from V and 5 bases from J, with 15 bases between. CDR3 length: 13 residues.